What follows are 14 T cell receptor beta chains derived from one specimen sequenced in a study of T cell responses to AZD1222 COVID-19 vaccine. Some clones are missing from TCRdb's copy, which holds only in-frame ones; the method was immunoSEQ multiplex PCR. The repertoire has 150,000 or so clones, roughly 90% of them found once; the top ten carry about 1.3%. This sample comprised peripheral blood, obtained on day 0 of AZD1222 vaccination. All receptors derive from an adult in good health.

This clone appeared once. The rearrangement links TRBV5-1 to TRBJ2-7, with a tentative D call TRBD1 (6 bases). Germline assignment: CDR1 SGHRS and CDR2 YFSETQ. This CDR3 spans 14 amino acids. Trimming shortened V by 0 bases and J by 6 bases, and 13 bases separated the two germline ends. CDR3 loop: CASSLGNRVSEQYF. The DNA of the CDR3 is TGCGCCAGCAGCTTGGGTAACAGGGTTAGCGAGCAGTACTTC.

The chain links TRBV12-3 or TRBV12-4 to TRBJ1-5; D is ambiguous. This CDR3 comprises 13 residues. Trimming removed 3 bases from V and 1 base from J, with 4 bases in between. The CDR3 bases are TGTGCCAGCAGTTTCGGGAGCAATCAGCCCCAGCATTTT. Translation gives CASSFGSNQPQHF.

This clone was observed a handful of times. The chain employs TRBV3-1 (or the pseudogene TRBV3-2) and TRBJ2-7, with D perhaps matching TRBD2 (6 bases). The CDR3 runs 16 residues. V lost 1 base and J 0 bases, leaving 13 bases between the germline ends. Germline V gives CDR1 LGHDT, CDR2 YNNKEL (reference sequence). DNA for the CDR3: TGTGCCAGCAGCCAAGCAGGGACTGTGAGCTCCTACGAGCAGTACTTC. As protein: CASSQAGTVSSYEQYF.

A remark on this clone: This sample includes further DNA sequences coding for the same CDR3. The chain employs TRBV7-3 and TRBJ1-1; 8 bases align to TRBD1. The CDR3 is 13 amino acids. Germline V CDR1 and CDR2: SGHTA, FQGTGA. The V and J ends lost 2 bases and 5 bases, in that order; junction bases with no gene match: 1. The CDR3 region is CASSLDRGTEAFF. CDR3 coding DNA: TGTGCCAGCAGCTTAGACAGGGGAACTGAAGCTTTCTTT.

V gene TRBV5-1 combines with J gene TRBJ1-2; TRBD1 matches at 8 bases. Germline values: CDR1 SGHRS, CDR2 YFSETQ. Germline trimming cut 5 bases from V and 3 bases from J; bases unmatched to any gene: 0. The CDR3 consists of 12 residues. CDR3 sequence (DNA): TGCGCCAGCAGGACAGGGGACTATGGCTACACCTTC. The encoded protein is CASRTGDYGYTF.

The chain employs TRBV7-8 and TRBJ1-5; tentative D call: TRBD1 (5 bases). The CDR3 length is 18 residues. Germline V gene lookup returns CDR1 SGHVS and CDR2 FQNEAQ. Trimming took off 5 bases at V and 5 bases at J, with 25 bases between the two ends. CDR3 residues: CASSPAAALGVQYQPQHF. The CDR3 bases are TGTGCCAGCAGCCCTGCTGCGGCGCTAGGGGTTCAATATCAGCCCCAGCATTTT. The whole variable domain, filled in from reference TRBV7-8 and TRBJ1-5, reads GAGVSQSPRYKVAKRGQDVALRCDPISGHVSLFWYQQALGQGPEFLTYFQNEAQLDKSGLPSDRFFAERPEGSVSTLKIQRTQQEDSAVYLCASSPAAALGVQYQPQHFGDGTRLSIL.

The genes are TRBV5-4 and TRBJ2-3; 10 nucleotides align to TRBD2. After removal of 6 bases from V and 0 bases from J, the junction contained 10 bases not matched to a gene. Germline V lookup: CDR1 SGHNT, CDR2 YYREEE (reference sequence). The CDR3 is 17 residues long. The CDR3 spells CASTPEGLARSTDTQYF. CDR3 DNA: TGTGCCAGCACCCCGGAGGGACTAGCGCGTAGCACAGATACGCAGTATTTT.

CDR3 residues: CASSLGLGAGGVNEQFF. DNA for the CDR3: TGTGCCAGCAGCCTAGGACTTGGGGCAGGGGGTGTCAATGAGCAGTTCTTC. The chain combines TRBV4-2 with TRBJ2-1; 7 bases agree with TRBD1. V was clipped by 4 bases and J by 6 bases; unmatched bases: 15. The CDR3 has 17 amino acids. Per germline, CDR1 LGHNA and CDR2 YNFKEQ.

This clone came up once. The chain has TRBV5-1 and TRBJ1-1; no reliable D call. The V gene lost 1 base and the J gene lost 9 bases, with 10 bases spanning the gap. CDR1 and CDR2 from the germline V gene are SGHRS and YFSETQ. The CDR3 is 12 residues long. The CDR3 bases are TGCGCCAGCAGCTTGTCCGCAGAGAAAGCTTTCTTT. This translates into CASSLSAEKAFF.

The count of this clone is one. CDR3 sequence: CASRQPSTDTQYF. CDR3 nucleotides: TGTGCCAGCAGACAACCTAGCACAGATACGCAGTATTTT. The chain recombines TRBV7-9 with TRBJ2-3; D is unclear. Germline CDR1 is SEHNR and CDR2 is FQNEAQ (reference sequence). Trimming shortened V by 6 bases and J by 0 bases, and 7 bases separated the two germline ends. The CDR3 covers 13 residues. Drawing the rest from reference TRBV7-9 and TRBJ2-3, the complete variable domain is DTGVSQNPRHKITKRGQNVTFRCDPISEHNRLYWYRQTLGQGPEFLTYFQNEAQLEKSRLLSDRFSAERPKGSFSTLEIQRTEQGDSAMYLCASRQPSTDTQYFGPGTRLTVL.

The chain joins TRBV6-4 to TRBJ2-1, with 8 nucleotides matching TRBD2. With V trimmed by 4 bases and J by 9 bases, 8 bases remained unmatched. The CDR3 contains 14 residues. Looked up from germline, CDR1 is MRHNA and CDR2 is SNTAGT. The CDR3 loop is CASSASGSKAEQFF. For the CDR3, the DNA is TGTGCCAGCAGTGCCAGCGGGAGCAAAGCTGAGCAGTTCTTC.

The gene calls are TRBV6-4 and TRBJ1-6; TRBD1 matches at 7 bases. With V trimmed by 6 bases and J by 3 bases, 5 bases remained unmatched. From germline, CDR1 is MRHNA and CDR2 SNTAGT. The CDR3 consists of 15 residues. This CDR3 is CASSSGQNYNSPLHF. Written as DNA, the CDR3 is TGTGCCAGCAGCTCGGGACAGAACTATAATTCACCCCTCCACTTT.

Comments on this clone: This sample includes further DNA sequences coding for the same CDR3. This chain joins TRBV4-3 and TRBJ2-6, with D uncertain. Trimming stripped 0 bases from V and 1 base from J, with 7 bases between. CDR3 length equals 16 residues. The germline V gene encodes CDR1 LGHNA and CDR2 YSLEER. The DNA of the CDR3 is TGCGCCAGCAGCCAAGATCTAGGGTCTGGGGCCAACGTCCTGACTTTC. Translated: CASSQDLGSGANVLTF.

This clone was picked up a small number of times. The chain recombines TRBV4-2 with TRBJ2-5; TRBD2 aligns across 10 bases. This CDR3 is 17 amino acids long. V was pared by 4 bases and J by 4 bases, with 12 bases of the junction left unmatched. In germline, CDR1 is LGHNA, CDR2 YNFKEQ. The CDR3 is CASSLTSGRLPGETQYF. The CDR3 coding sequence is TGTGCCAGCAGCCTGACTAGCGGGCGCCTACCCGGAGAGACCCAGTACTTC.